This T cell receptor beta chain stems from a study of patients and donors after allogeneic stem cell transplantation. V shed 2 bases and J shed 7 bases, with 6 bases lying between them. There are 12 residues in the CDR3. Germline V gene data show CDR1 as DFQATT and CDR2 as SNEGSKA (reference sequence). MiXCR, run by TCRdb on the RT-PCR reads, gives a single entry per CDR3 protein. This table has about a million distinct CDR3 sequences, 15% to 20% appearing once. This sequence joins TRBV20-1 and TRBJ1-6, with D uncertain. This TCR was recovered from a human donor who was either an allogeneic HSCT recipient or a stem cell or donor lymphocyte infusion donor (not recorded which). It is not recorded whose cells these are; they may come from a transplant donor. Input material: blood, either unsorted or a sorted T cell fraction (not recorded which). CDR3 in DNA: TGCAGTGCTAGATCCAGAAATTCACCCCTCCACTTT. Its protein product is CSARSRNSPLHF.